The present entry profiles one T cell receptor (beta chain) with its context. There is no known antigen for this receptor. Qualities for individual bases were not recorded, and no much larger clone is one base off. These data originate in a study of control samples from healthy donors and cancer patients (dated by TCRdb to the early 2020s). The junction shows trimming of 4 bases on V and 6 bases on J, and the gene matches do not reach 5 bases of it. CDR1 and CDR2 are read off the germline V gene (reference sequence) as LGHDT and YNNKEL. The CDR3, cysteine through phenylalanine, is 13 amino acids long. Only CDR3 DNA is held: 39 bases, read in frame from base 1. The library was built by means of the immunoSEQ multiplex PCR assay. Drawn from immuneACCESS, this table holds only the in-frame rearrangements with V and J called that TCRdb kept. Clones are partly lost; checked studies trace under half to an unresolved V gene and leave the rest unexplained. This sample gives 150,000 to 200,000 clones in total; over 85% of them show up just once. More than 1.1% of the sample lies in the top ten.

This sequence originates from a young man in good health. The sequencing sample was made of blood. The chain is made from TRBV3-1 (or the pseudogene TRBV3-2) and TRBJ1-1, with 7 bases in between that match TRBD1. The CDR3 reads as follows: CASSPRQGSEAFF. The DNA reads TGTGCCAGCAGCCCAAGACAGGGATCTGAAGCTTTCTTT.